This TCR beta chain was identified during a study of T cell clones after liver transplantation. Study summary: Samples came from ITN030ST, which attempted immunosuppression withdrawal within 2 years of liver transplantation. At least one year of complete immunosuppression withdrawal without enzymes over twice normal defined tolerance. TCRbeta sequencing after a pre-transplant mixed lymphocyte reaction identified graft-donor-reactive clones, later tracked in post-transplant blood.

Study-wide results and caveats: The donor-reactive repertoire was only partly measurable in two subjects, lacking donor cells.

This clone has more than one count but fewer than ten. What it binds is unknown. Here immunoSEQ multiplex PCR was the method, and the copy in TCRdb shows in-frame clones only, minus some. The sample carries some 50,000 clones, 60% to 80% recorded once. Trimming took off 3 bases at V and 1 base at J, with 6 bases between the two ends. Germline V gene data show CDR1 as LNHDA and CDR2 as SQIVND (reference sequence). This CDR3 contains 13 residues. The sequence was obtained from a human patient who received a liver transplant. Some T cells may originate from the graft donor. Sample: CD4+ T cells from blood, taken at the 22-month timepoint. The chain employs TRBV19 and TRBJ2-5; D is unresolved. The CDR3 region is CASSINAQETQYF. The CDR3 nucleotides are TGTGCCAGTAGTATCAACGCCCAAGAGACCCAGTACTTC.